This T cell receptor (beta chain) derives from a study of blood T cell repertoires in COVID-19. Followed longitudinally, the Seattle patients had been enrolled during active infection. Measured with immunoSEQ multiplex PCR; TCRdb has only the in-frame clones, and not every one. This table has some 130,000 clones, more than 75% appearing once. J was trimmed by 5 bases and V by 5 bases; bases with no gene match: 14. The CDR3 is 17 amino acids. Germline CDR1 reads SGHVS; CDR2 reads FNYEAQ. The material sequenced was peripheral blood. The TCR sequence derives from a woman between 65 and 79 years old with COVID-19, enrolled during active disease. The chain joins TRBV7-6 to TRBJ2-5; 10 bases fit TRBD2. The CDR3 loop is CASSPDGLAVASETQYF. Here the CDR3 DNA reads TGTGCCAGCAGCCCAGACGGACTAGCGGTCGCTAGTGAGACCCAGTACTTC.